Listed below are T cell receptor beta chains from one sample, sequenced in a study of blood T cell repertoires in COVID-19. Libraries were prepared by immunoSEQ multiplex PCR; TCRdb keeps only in-frame clonotypes and omits some of them. Of 250,000 to 300,000 clones in the sample, approximately 90% were seen once. The specimen sequenced was PBMCs or T cells enriched from blood (not recorded which). The receptors here all came from a woman between 40 and 55 years old with acute COVID-19. CDR3s include the opening cysteine and the closing phenylalanine or tryptophan. The D gene is left open where the match is weak. For some rows the clone size is stated as once, few or many, or as a class when expanded; others skip it.

J gene	V gene	D gene	clone size	CDR3 protein	CDR3 DNA
TRBJ1-2	TRBV18	-	-	CASSPRRDTSDYTF	TGTGCCAGCTCACCTAGACGGGACACTTCGGACTACACCTTC
TRBJ2-3	TRBV9	TRBD2	-	CASSAVAGAVDTQYF	TGTGCCAGCAGCGCCGTAGCGGGAGCAGTAGATACGCAGTATTTT
TRBJ2-3	TRBV7-8	-	-	CASSSRLASTDTQYF	TGTGCCAGCAGCTCCAGATTAGCTAGCACAGATACGCAGTATTTT
TRBJ1-2	TRBV9	-	-	CASSVAWHNYGYTF	TGTGCCAGCAGCGTAGCTTGGCATAACTATGGCTACACCTTC
TRBJ2-3	TRBV18	-	-	CASSSQRDTQYF	TGTGCCAGCTCATCCCAGAGGGATACGCAGTATTTT
TRBJ2-2	TRBV18	-	once	CASSPFELNTGELFF	TGTGCCAGCTCACCGTTTGAGCTTAACACCGGGGAGCTGTTTTTT
TRBJ1-2	TRBV4-3	-	-	CASSQAEHSNYGYTF	TGCGCCAGCAGCCAAGCGGAGCACTCTAACTATGGCTACACCTTC
TRBJ1-5	TRBV5-1	TRBD1	once	CASNLAQGQGNDSNQPQHF	TGCGCCAGCAATTTGGCCCAAGGACAGGGGAATGATAGCAATCAGCCCCAGCATTTT
TRBJ2-3	TRBV25-1	TRBD2	-	CASSEYVSSGVGTDTQYF	TGTGCCAGCAGTGAATATGTCTCTAGCGGGGTTGGGACAGATACGCAGTATTTT
TRBJ2-1	TRBV30	TRBD2	-	CAWSRGAYNEQFF	TGTGCCTGGAGTCGGGGGGCCTACAATGAGCAGTTCTTC
TRBJ1-1	TRBV5-1	-	once	CASSSTGLDTEAFF	TGCGCCAGCAGCTCCACAGGGTTGGACACTGAAGCTTTCTTT
TRBJ2-1	TRBV18	-	-	CASSPGSPGNEQFF	TGTGCCAGCTCCCCGGGTTCACCGGGCAATGAGCAGTTCTTC
TRBJ1-1	TRBV10-3	-	-	CAISPTGTEAFF	TGTGCCATCAGCCCCACAGGAACTGAAGCTTTCTTT
TRBJ1-6	TRBV15	-	-	CATSRNRQAFSSSYNSPLHF	TGTGCCACCAGCAGAAATAGACAGGCGTTTTCGAGCTCCTATAATTCACCCCTCCACTTT
TRBJ2-2	TRBV28	-	-	CASRPSVGRAGELFF	TGTGCCAGCAGACCCTCTGTGGGGCGTGCCGGGGAGCTGTTTTTT
TRBJ2-3	TRBV6-6	-	-	CATGERAFTDTQYF	TGTGCCACCGGGGAGCGGGCTTTCACAGATACGCAGTATTTT
TRBJ1-5	TRBV28	-	-	CASSHGTLAGSSNQPQHF	TGTGCCAGCAGTCACGGGACACTAGCGGGGTCTAGCAATCAGCCCCAGCATTTT
TRBJ2-3	TRBV29-1	-	-	CSVDREATSTDTQYF	TGCAGCGTTGACAGGGAAGCTACTAGCACAGATACGCAGTATTTT
TRBJ2-5	TRBV30	-	-	CAWSQQQETQYF	TGTGCCTGGAGTCAACAGCAAGAGACCCAGTACTTC
TRBJ1-2	TRBV5-5	TRBD1	-	CASSFSKTGDYGYTF	TGTGCCAGCAGCTTTTCTAAGACAGGGGACTATGGCTACACCTTC
TRBJ1-1	TRBV20-1	-	-	CSASKPAGAEAFF	TGCAGTGCTAGTAAGCCGGCGGGCGCTGAAGCTTTCTTT
TRBJ1-1	TRBV19	-	few	CASSIGGRGTEAFF	TGTGCCAGTAGTATCGGGGGTCGCGGCACTGAAGCTTTCTTT
TRBJ1-1	TRBV13	-	once	CASSLESALTEAFF	TGTGCCAGCAGCTTAGAGTCCGCCCTAACTGAAGCTTTCTTT
TRBJ2-1	TRBV7-9	TRBD1	few	CASTSGTGGKLNEQFF	TGTGCCAGCACCTCCGGGACAGGGGGTAAATTAAATGAGCAGTTCTTC
TRBJ2-7	TRBV18	-	-	CASSPRTEGYEQYF	TGTGCCAGCTCACCCAGGACAGAGGGATACGAGCAGTACTTC
TRBJ1-4	TRBV7-9	-	-	CASTRGTTNEKLFF	TGTGCCAGCACCAGAGGTACAACTAATGAAAAACTGTTTTTT
TRBJ1-3	TRBV27	-	few	CASSPTVSGNTIYF	TGTGCCAGCAGTCCGACAGTCTCTGGAAACACCATATATTTT
TRBJ1-3	TRBV2	-	once	CASWGGGATSGNTIYF	TGTGCCAGCTGGGGGGGAGGGGCGACCTCTGGAAACACCATATATTTT
TRBJ2-6	TRBV29-1	-	-	CSVAGLSSSSGANVLTF	TGCAGCGTCGCGGGACTTTCTTCTTCCTCTGGGGCCAACGTCCTGACTTTC
TRBJ1-6	TRBV19	TRBD1	-	CASSIRTGVRSPLHF	TGTGCCAGTAGTATCCGGACAGGGGTCCGTTCACCCCTCCACTTT
TRBJ1-2	TRBV29-1	-	-	CSVVTDSYGYTF	TGCAGCGTTGTGACAGATAGTTATGGCTACACCTTC
TRBJ2-7	TRBV14	-	-	CASSQVRGQHYEQYF	TGTGCCAGCAGCCAAGTTAGGGGTCAACACTACGAGCAGTACTTC
TRBJ2-3	TRBV19	TRBD2	-	CASSPRTSGGSTDTQYF	TGTGCCAGTAGTCCGAGGACTAGCGGGGGTAGCACAGATACGCAGTATTTT
TRBJ1-4	TRBV7-9	-	-	CASSIDYTGKEKLFF	TGTGCCAGCAGCATAGACTACACCGGGAAGGAAAAACTGTTTTTT
TRBJ2-3	TRBV19	-	-	CASSMTGSWDTQYF	TGTGCCAGTAGTATGACAGGAAGTTGGGATACGCAGTATTTT
TRBJ1-5	TRBV21-1	-	-	CASSKGARGPYSNQPQHF	TGTGCCAGCAGCAAAGGGGCCAGGGGGCCATATAGCAATCAGCCCCAGCATTTT
TRBJ2-1	TRBV6-2/TRBV6-3	TRBD1	-	CASSLGTGIDNEQFF	TGTGCCAGCAGTTTGGGGACAGGGATAGACAATGAGCAGTTCTTC